This T cell receptor (beta chain) was profiled in a study of identical twins. There are many counts of this clonotype. Antigen specificity is unknown. The germline gives CDR1 DFQATT, CDR2 SNEGSKA (reference sequence). The CDR3 has 15 amino acids. The trim removed 0 bases at V and 0 bases at J, leaving 4 bases unmatched. General study points: Zero-insertion analyses might be partly confounded by invariant T cells like MAIT and iNKT. Rather than following the same donors, the conclusions depended on cross-sectional statistical analysis.

TCRdb itself ran the 5' RACE reads through MiXCR, one entry per CDR3 protein. The sample records approximately 600,000 distinct CDR3 sequences, approximately 9.6% being singletons. In addition, the sample was reused for a study of yellow fever vaccine responses in identical twins.

The clonotype was recovered from a woman between 18 and 30 years old in good health. Specimen: PBMCs. This sequence joins TRBV20-1 and TRBJ2-7, with TRBD2 matching over 8 bases. CDR3 region: CSARDLAGLSYEQYF. For the CDR3, the DNA is TGCAGTGCTAGAGATCTAGCGGGCCTCTCCTACGAGCAGTACTTC.